This T cell receptor beta chain is drawn from a study of cytomegalovirus exposure and HLA in healthy donors. Study at large: T cells numbering around 170 million yielded some 110 million unique TCR beta sequences in an earlier analysis.

Details on this clone: The antigen remains undetermined.

PCR employed 60 Vbeta and 13 Jbeta primers. Sequenced by immunoSEQ multiplex PCR; TCRdb stores in-frame clones only, minus some. The sample has 95,000 or so clones, 81% seen once; the top ten hold roughly 4%. The CDR3 is 14 residues long. CDR1 is MNHEY and CDR2 is SVGAGI in the germline V gene. Trimming removed 5 bases from V and 5 bases from J, with 13 bases in between. Donors counted as nominally healthy when sampled, yet unrecorded immune exposures were likely. Overall study results and limits: In vitro checks showed that a few CMV-associated chains really do target CMV antigens. In presence/absence analyses, roughly uniform sequencing depth across donors was assumed.

The chain employs TRBV6-5 and TRBJ2-4; tentative D call: TRBD1 (6 bases). The sequence was collected from an older woman in good health and CMV-seropositive. The source material was PBMCs. CDR3 coding DNA: TGTGCCAGCAGTGCCAATGGGGGCGAAAACATTCAGTACTTC. It encodes CASSANGGENIQYF.